Each of the 27 T cell receptor beta chains below was sequenced from the same sample in a study of T cells after somatic rescue of genetic block. Assay: immunoSEQ multiplex PCR; the TCRdb copy retains only in-frame clones and omits some. This table holds under 150,000 clones, approximately 90% found once. The sample was peripheral blood mononuclear cells (PBMCs). The receptors here all came from a woman aged 18-30 years.

The count of this clone is one. CDR3 region: CAIRGSGTKTTDTQYF. CDR3 nucleotide sequence: TGTGCCATCAGGGGATCCGGGACTAAAACCACAGATACGCAGTATTTT. The chain recombines TRBV10-3 with TRBJ2-3; 7 positions match TRBD2. CDR3 length: 16 residues. Germline loops: CDR1 ENHRY, CDR2 SYGVKD. V shed 6 bases and J 2 bases; nucleotides not matched to a gene: 11.

This clone was counted a few times. The rearrangement uses TRBV5-6 and TRBJ1-1; D gene ambiguous. The CDR3 runs to 16 residues. Germline lookup yields CDR1 SGHDT and CDR2 YYEEEE. The ends were cut back, 2 bases at V and 1 base at J, with 15 bases in the middle. In DNA, the CDR3 is TGTGCCAGCAGCTTTAGAACGTTCTTTGGGAACACTGAAGCTTTCTTT. It specifies CASSFRTFFGNTEAFF.

V is TRBV30 and J is TRBJ2-3; D not resolved. The CDR3 consists of 12 residues. Germline V gene lookup returns CDR1 GTSNPN and CDR2 SVGIG (reference sequence). The ends were cut back, 2 bases at V and 0 bases at J, with 3 bases in the middle. CDR3 region: CAWSISTDTQYF. In DNA, the CDR3 is TGTGCCTGGAGTATAAGCACAGATACGCAGTATTTT.

CDR3 sequence: CASSAGPRDSNTEAFF. CDR3 DNA: TGTGCCAGTAGTGCCGGACCCCGGGATTCGAACACTGAAGCTTTCTTT. J is TRBJ1-1 and V is TRBV19; D gene ambiguous. This CDR3 region has 16 residues. Trimming removed 5 bases at V and 1 base at J, with 17 bases between. Germline values: CDR1 LNHDA, CDR2 SQIVND (reference sequence).

The chain combines TRBV5-6 with TRBJ2-3; weak D call: TRBD2 (5 bases). The CDR3 is 15 residues long. V was pared by 0 bases and J by 4 bases, with 12 bases between. Germline-derived CDR1 and CDR2 are SGHDT and YYEEEE. The CDR3 is CASSLERGGADTQYF. Here the CDR3 DNA reads TGTGCCAGCAGCTTGGAGCGAGGAGGCGCAGATACGCAGTATTTT. The whole variable domain, filled in from reference TRBV5-6 and TRBJ2-3, reads DAGVTQSPTHLIKTRGQQVTLRCSPKSGHDTVSWYQQALGQGPQFIFQYYEEEERQRGNFPDRFSGHQFPNYSSELNVNALLLGDSALYLCASSLERGGADTQYFGPGTRLTVL.

This clone was seen only once. The J gene is TRBJ2-7, the V gene TRBV9, with 11 bases lining up with TRBD2. CDR3 length: 17 residues. The J segment lost 2 bases and the V segment lost 0 bases, leaving 7 bases of the junction unmatched. Per germline, CDR1 SGDLS and CDR2 YYNGEE. The CDR3 DNA sequence: TGTGCCAGCAGCGTAGACGCTAGCGGGGGGCCAACCTACGAGCAGTACTTC. Its protein is CASSVDASGGPTYEQYF.

J is TRBJ2-3 and V is TRBV6-4; 11 bases align to TRBD2. The CDR3 has 16 amino acids. Germline V gene sequence: CDR1 MRHNA, CDR2 SNTAGT. J was trimmed by 0 bases and V by 4 bases; bases with no gene match: 3. The CDR3 loop reads CASSALAGGSTDTQYF. The CDR3 region has the DNA TGTGCCAGCAGTGCCCTAGCGGGGGGTAGCACAGATACGCAGTATTTT.

V and J are TRBV18 and TRBJ1-1; no clear D gene. Trimming shortened V by 0 bases and J by 0 bases, and 11 bases separated the two germline ends. Germline V gives CDR1 KGHSH, CDR2 LQKENI. The CDR3 runs to 16 residues. The CDR3 loop is CASSPPTLRLNTEAFF. Written as DNA, the CDR3 is TGTGCCAGCTCACCACCGACTCTTCGTCTGAACACTGAAGCTTTCTTT.

The chain combines TRBV2 with TRBJ1-1; D not resolved. Germline CDR1 and CDR2: SNHLY and FYNNEI. The length of the CDR3 is 14 residues. V shed 6 bases and J shed 5 bases, with 16 bases lying between them. The CDR3 protein is CASRGRTDQTEAFF. In nucleotides, the CDR3 is TGTGCCAGCAGAGGTAGGACCGACCAGACTGAAGCTTTCTTT.

The chain recombines TRBV30 with TRBJ2-2, with 9 nucleotides matching TRBD2. This CDR3 comprises 18 residues. V lost 4 bases, J lost 2 bases, and 14 bases stayed unmatched. Germline CDR1 and CDR2: GTSNPN and SVGIG (reference sequence). CDR3 sequence (DNA): TGTGCCTGGATCGACGGACTAGCGATTCTGTCTAACACCGGGGAGCTGTTTTTT. This codes for CAWIDGLAILSNTGELFF.

V gene TRBV5-6 combines with J gene TRBJ1-2; D is unresolved. V was clipped by 2 bases and J by 3 bases, with 8 bases between them. Germline CDR1 is SGHDT and CDR2 is YYEEEE. The CDR3 consists of 13 residues. The CDR3 DNA follows: TGTGCCAGCAGCTTAGGGTACCACTATGGCTACACCTTC. Protein product: CASSLGYHYGYTF.

The rearrangement uses TRBV5-4 and TRBJ2-3; possibly TRBD2 for D (7 bases). Germline V gives CDR1 SGHNT, CDR2 YYREEE (reference sequence). This CDR3 region has 15 residues. Trimming shortened V by 7 bases and J by 1 base, and 16 bases separated the two germline ends. In nucleotides, the CDR3 is TGTGCCAGCTTTAAGGGGGGGGGCGGCACAGATACGCAGTATTTT. Residues: CASFKGGGGTDTQYF.

This sequence joins TRBV11-3 and TRBJ2-2, with D tentatively TRBD1 (5 bases). Trimming took 4 bases from V and 1 from J, leaving 7 bases between them. Germline V gives CDR1 SGHNT, CDR2 YENEEA. The CDR3 length is 14 residues. In DNA, the CDR3 is TGTGCCAGCAGCTCCCAGGGGAACACCGGGGAGCTGTTTTTT. Residues: CASSSQGNTGELFF.

The chain combines TRBV4-1 with TRBJ2-7, with D maybe TRBD2 (5 bases). CDR1 and CDR2 (germline): MGHRA, YSYEKL. V was pared by 2 bases and J by 5 bases, with 13 bases between. CDR3 length: 14 residues. Here the CDR3 DNA reads TGCGCCAGCAGCCAAACGCCCGGGGTACACGAGCAGTACTTC. Translation: CASSQTPGVHEQYF.

The chain employs TRBV4-2 and TRBJ2-2; perhaps D is TRBD1 or TRBD2 (6 bases each). This CDR3 is built from 16 residues. The V gene lost 4 bases and the J gene lost 5 bases, with 17 bases spanning the gap. Germline CDR1 is LGHNA and CDR2 is YNFKEQ. The CDR3 DNA reads TGTGCCAGCAGCCTCCAAGCCGGGGGCGGGACCGGGGAGCTGTTTTTT. Protein product: CASSLQAGGGTGELFF.

The V call is TRBV19, the J call TRBJ2-3; 9 bases are shared with TRBD2. Per germline, CDR1 LNHDA and CDR2 SQIVND (reference sequence). The CDR3 totals 18 residues. V lost 3 bases, J lost 4 bases, and 14 bases stayed unmatched. The CDR3 loop is CASSMRAPGLAVADTQYF. The DNA for the CDR3 is TGTGCCAGTAGTATGAGGGCCCCGGGACTAGCTGTAGCAGATACGCAGTATTTT.

The chain links TRBV7-2 to TRBJ2-5; tentatively, D is TRBD1 (5 bases). Trimming took 5 bases from V and 4 from J, leaving 14 bases between them. This CDR3 is built from 14 residues. Looked up from germline, CDR1 is SGHTA and CDR2 is FQGNSA. The DNA for the CDR3 is TGTGCCAGCAGCCTAGGGGTCGTAGGAGAGACCCAGTACTTC. Translated, it gives CASSLGVVGETQYF.

V gene TRBV9 combines with J gene TRBJ2-1, with 8 bases that match TRBD1. CDR1 is SGDLS, CDR2 YYNGEE, per germline. V shed 4 bases and J 8 bases; nucleotides not matched to a gene: 11. This CDR3 contains 15 residues. As DNA, the CDR3 is TGTGCCAGCAGCCCCGGGGACAGGTCTCTTTATGAGCAGTTCTTC. It codes for CASSPGDRSLYEQFF.

The genes are TRBV7-8 and TRBJ2-4; the D gene is possibly TRBD1 (5 bases). Deletions cut 2 bases from V and 0 bases from J, with 20 bases between. There are 19 residues in the CDR3. Germline V gives CDR1 SGHVS, CDR2 FQNEAQ. CDR3 residues: CASSLLVVTGALAKNIQYF. CDR3 nucleotides: TGTGCCAGCAGCTTATTGGTCGTAACAGGAGCTCTAGCCAAAAACATTCAGTACTTC.

The rearrangement joins TRBV4-1 to TRBJ2-1; TRBD2 aligns across 9 bases. The CDR3 loop spans 17 amino acids. CDR1 and CDR2 (germline): MGHRA, YSYEKL. Losses at the gene ends were 0 bases for V and 8 bases for J; bases not matched to a gene: 11. CDR3 protein: CASSQDSALAGIYEQFF. The CDR3 DNA follows: TGCGCCAGCAGCCAAGATTCGGCGCTAGCGGGGATCTATGAGCAGTTCTTC.

The chain employs TRBV7-3 and TRBJ1-1; perhaps TRBD1 as D (5 bases). Germline V gene data show CDR1 as SGHTA and CDR2 as FQGTGA. V was clipped by 4 bases and J by 2 bases, with 23 bases between them. The CDR3 spans 18 residues. CDR3 in amino acids: CASSSRLRTLGGNTEAFF. In nucleotides, the CDR3 is TGTGCCAGCAGCTCCCGTCTCCGGACACTTGGGGGTAACACTGAAGCTTTCTTT.

The chain has TRBV18 and TRBJ2-1; 15 bases fit TRBD2. This CDR3 has 16 amino acids. The trim removed 3 bases at V and 8 bases at J, leaving 5 bases unmatched. Per germline, CDR1 KGHSH and CDR2 LQKENI. CDR3 sequence (DNA): TGTGCCAGCTCACCCCGGACTAGCGGGGGGGTGTATGAGCAGTTCTTC. Protein: CASSPRTSGGVYEQFF.

This clone was found once. This chain uses TRBV11-3 with TRBJ2-1; 9 nucleotides line up with TRBD2. The CDR3 length is 17 residues. The V segment lost 2 bases and the J segment 6 bases; nucleotides outside the gene matches: 11. Germline CDR1 and CDR2: SGHNT and YENEEA. CDR3 DNA: TGTGCCAGCAGCTTATATCCCGGGACTAGCAGGAGCAATGAGCAGTTCTTC. Residues: CASSLYPGTSRSNEQFF.

The CDR3 spells CASSPSQYYYGYTF. The CDR3 DNA reads TGTGCCAGCAGTCCCTCACAGTACTACTATGGCTACACCTTC. This chain connects TRBV6-5 to TRBJ1-2; D is unclear. CDR3 length: 14 residues. CDR1 MNHEY and CDR2 SVGAGI come from the germline V gene. V shed 5 bases and J shed 3 bases, with 13 bases lying between them.

This rearrangement joins TRBV27 to TRBJ1-2, with D unclear. V was cut by 3 bases and J by 0 bases, with 5 bases left in between. The CDR3 is 13 amino acids. Germline V gene data show CDR1 as MNHEY and CDR2 as SMNVEV (reference sequence). The CDR3 here is CASSFGANYGYTF. DNA of the CDR3: TGTGCCAGCAGTTTTGGCGCTAACTATGGCTACACCTTC.

The J gene is TRBJ1-1, the V gene TRBV5-1; TRBD1 agrees at 7 bases. Germline loops: CDR1 SGHRS, CDR2 YFSETQ. The length of the CDR3 is 15 residues. V lost 0 bases, J lost 1 base, and 3 bases stayed unmatched. The CDR3 is CASSLEGTANTEAFF. CDR3 sequence (DNA): TGCGCCAGCAGCTTGGAAGGGACAGCGAACACTGAAGCTTTCTTT.

The rearrangement links TRBV7-2 to TRBJ1-2, with D unresolved. The length of the CDR3 is 13 residues. The V gene's germline CDR1 is SGHTA and CDR2 FQGNSA. The ends were cut back, 0 bases at V and 8 bases at J, with 10 bases in the middle. CDR3 in DNA: TGTGCCAGCAGCTTAGCCAGTACGGAGGGCTACACCTTC. It encodes CASSLASTEGYTF.